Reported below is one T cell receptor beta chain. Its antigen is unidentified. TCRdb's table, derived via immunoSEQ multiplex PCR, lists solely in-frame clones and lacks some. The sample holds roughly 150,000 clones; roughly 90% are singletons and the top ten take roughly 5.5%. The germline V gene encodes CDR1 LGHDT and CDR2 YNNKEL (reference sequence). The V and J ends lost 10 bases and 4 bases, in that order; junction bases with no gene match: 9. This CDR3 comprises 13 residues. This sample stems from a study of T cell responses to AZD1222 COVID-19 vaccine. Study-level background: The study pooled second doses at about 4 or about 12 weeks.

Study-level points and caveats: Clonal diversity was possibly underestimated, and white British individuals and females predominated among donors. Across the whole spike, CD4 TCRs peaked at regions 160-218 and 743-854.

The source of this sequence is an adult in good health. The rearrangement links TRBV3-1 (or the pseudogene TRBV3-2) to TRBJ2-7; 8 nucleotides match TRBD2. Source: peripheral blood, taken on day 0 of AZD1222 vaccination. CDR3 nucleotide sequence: TGTGCCACCTCCCGGGGGGGGGCTTACGAGCAGTACTTC. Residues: CATSRGGAYEQYF.